This T cell receptor beta chain was found in a study of a mutant IDH1 vaccine in newly diagnosed glioma. In the study overall: Beginning 4-6 weeks after radiotherapy alone, or with temozolomide cycles, vaccination took place. Prior therapy was radiotherapy, temozolomide, or both; most received both.

Regarding this clone: Its specificity is unknown.

Trimming pared 6 bases from V and 1 base from J, leaving 10 bases between. The CDR3 is 14 residues long. Germline V gene sequence: CDR1 MNHEY, CDR2 SVGAGI. Described time point: week 35, safety follow-up. Topical imiquimod was applied with each vaccine dose, which held 300 ug of mutant IDH1 20-mer peptide. During weeks 1, 3, 5, 7, 11, 15, 19 and 23, patients received eight vaccinations. The method was immunoSEQ multiplex PCR; TCRdb's version includes in-frame clones alone and lacks a portion of them. This table holds 69,000 or so clones, 70% to 90% found once. This clonotype originated in a young man with glioma. The sequences come from PBMCs, collected from a glioma patient whose treatment included an IDH1 peptide vaccine. This sequence joins TRBV6-5 and TRBJ1-3; D is unclear. CDR3 in DNA: TGTGCCAGCAGCCCACGGAGATCTGGAAACACCATATATTTT. Its protein product is CASSPRRSGNTIYF.